This TCR beta chain stems from a study of blood T cell repertoires in COVID-19. Original processing methods: Amplification of reference gene primers provided the estimated nucleated cell counts. Profiling relied on immunoSEQ multiplex PCR, and the TCRdb table lists in-frame clones only, not all of them. V, J and clone size were drawn from that table, and D and trimming were deduced from the DNA. Here the sample spans about 83,000 clones, roughly 84% being singletons. V lost 0 bases, J lost 2 bases, and 4 bases lay in between. The CDR3 runs 13 residues. On this clone itself: Other DNA sequences of this sample code for an identical CDR3.

The genes are TRBV12-3 or TRBV12-4 and TRBJ1-2; D not resolved. The TCR was taken from a woman older than 75 in a cohort sampled during active or convalescent COVID-19. The sample consisted of peripheral blood. The CDR3 DNA is TGTGCCAGCAGTTTAGCGGGCAACTATGGCTACACCTTC. Translating gives CASSLAGNYGYTF.